This T cell receptor beta chain was sequenced during a study of cytomegalovirus exposure and HLA in healthy donors. Study outcomes and limitations: The classifier was said to identify cytomegalovirus status with high specificity and sensitivity.

With regard to this clone: Its antigen is not identified.

Amplification used 60 Vbeta primers and 13 Jbeta primers. Here immunoSEQ multiplex PCR was the method, and the copy in TCRdb shows in-frame clones only, minus some. The sample table sets out 100,000 to 150,000 clones. It was healthy bone marrow donors who served as donors. The CDR3 spans 14 residues. V was trimmed by 4 bases and J by 5 bases, leaving 13 bases between them. The germline V gene encodes CDR1 LNHDA and CDR2 SQIVND (reference sequence). The chain carries TRBV19 and TRBJ2-3, with a possible D match to TRBD1 (6 bases). The sequence was collected from a man aged 25-40 years in good health and CMV-seronegative. Input material: PBMCs. The CDR3 DNA sequence: TGTGCCAGTAGTACCTCAGGGGAGCAAGATACGCAGTATTTT. It specifies CASSTSGEQDTQYF.